The T cell receptor (beta chain) under discussion was sequenced for a study of long-term antiretroviral therapy in people with HIV. Study-level findings and limits: Clones expanded before ART dominated the repertoire at all time points. Post-ART samples showed increased diversity that remained below transplant donor control levels.

Points on this clone: Its antigen remains unidentified.

Assay version v3.0 of immunoSEQ was used, and it was run at survey level. TCRdb's table, derived via immunoSEQ multiplex PCR, lists solely in-frame clones and lacks some. The data hold 25,000 to 30,000 clones, with 90% to 95% observed a single time. From germline, CDR1 is SGHRS and CDR2 YFSETQ. V was cut by 0 bases and J by 1 base, with 11 bases left in between. This CDR3 spans 15 amino acids. The sequence derives from a man aged 18-30 years with HIV. The source material was unsorted PBMCs, sampled 3.1 years after starting antiretroviral therapy. The chain uses TRBV5-1 and TRBJ2-7, with a weak D call TRBD1 (5 bases). The CDR3 sequence: CASSLVVGVSYEQYF. DNA of the CDR3: TGCGCCAGCAGCTTGGTTGTAGGGGTATCCTACGAGCAGTACTTC. The full variable domain, its missing parts supplied by reference TRBV5-1 and TRBJ2-7, is KAGVTQTPRYLIKTRGQQVTLSCSPISGHRSVSWYQQTPGQGLQFLFEYFSETQRNKGNFPGRFSGRQFSNSRSEMNVSTLELGDSALYLCASSLVVGVSYEQYFGPGTRLTVT.